This TCR beta chain was sequenced during a study of vaccination effects on CD4 cells after COVID-19. Turning to the study itself: Either the BNT162b2 or mRNA-1273 vaccine was given to participants in two doses. Study observations and caveats: Healthy vaccinees showed cross-reactivity with common cold coronaviruses in only 1 of 255 vaccine-induced clones.

Viral peptide pool expansion of antigen-specific CD4+ T cells preceded sequencing in the ViraFEST assay. CD4+ T cells were isolated after 10 days of culture. Nucleocapsid antibody tests were negative, and the vaccine recipients had no prior SARS-CoV-2 infection. Every well got around 2 million PBMC, which were grown with 10 IU/ml IL-2 and 8.5 to 10 ug/ml peptides. Cells had half their medium changed to IL-2 medium on days 3 and 7. For this clone: Its antigen is not identified.

Using immunoSEQ multiplex PCR, the repertoire was profiled, and TCRdb retains in-frame clones only, with some absent. The table includes about 27,000 clones, around three quarters detected once. Germline V gene data show CDR1 as SGHRS and CDR2 as YFSETQ. The CDR3 contains 15 residues. V was pared by 0 bases and J by 5 bases, with 2 bases of the junction left unmatched. The source of this sequence is a human donor who received a COVID-19 vaccine. Sample: CD4+ T cells from PBMCs cultured with HCoV-NL63 spike peptides, taken before COVID-19 vaccination. The rearrangement links TRBV5-1 to TRBJ2-5, with 12 bases lining up with TRBD2. The CDR3 loop is CASSLGLAGVETQYF. CDR3 in DNA: TGCGCCAGCAGCTTGGGACTAGCGGGAGTCGAGACCCAGTACTTC.